This T cell receptor beta chain was recorded in a study of vaccination and CD4 T cells after COVID-19. Study overall: Convalescent individuals exhibited SARS-CoV-2 positivity on nasal swab PCR, with several mild and one severe presentation. Investigators took post-vaccine samples a median 72 days after dose two, within a range of 14 to 241.

The treatment is: roughly nine-day PBMC culture with coronavirus spike peptide pools or control peptides (ViraFEST assay). ViraFEST sequenced TCRs after peptide-pool expansion of antigen-specific T cells. With approximately 10 ug/ml peptide pools and approximately 10 IU/ml IL-2, PBMCs were cultured at about 2 million per well. With the Oncomine TCR Beta short-read assay, DNA from cultured CD4+ T cells was sequenced. One entry per CDR3 protein results from TCRdb running MiXCR on the PCR reads. The sample lists 24,000 or so distinct CDR3 sequences; under 55% were seen once. The length of the CDR3 is 16 residues. Germline CDR1 and CDR2: SGHNT and YYREEE (reference sequence). Losses at the gene ends were 5 bases for V and 4 bases for J; bases not matched to a gene: 14. This clonotype turned up a few times. Its specificity is not known.

Sequenced: CD4+ T cells from blood, cultured in vitro. The chain uses TRBV5-4 and TRBJ1-2, with 7 bases lining up with TRBD1. The clonotype originates from a human donor who had recovered from COVID-19. The CDR3 here is CASRDSPGQRGYGYTF. In DNA, the CDR3 is TGTGCCAGCAGAGATTCGCCGGGACAGAGGGGCTATGGCTACACCTTC.